This TCR beta chain was recorded in a study of blood T cell repertoires in COVID-19. About the research overall: The United States, Italy and Spain supplied acute and convalescent COVID-19 samples. In each case, the material was cDNA or gDNA derived from T cells, B-cell-depleted T cells, or PBMCs.

Original processing notes: For nucleated cells, counts were estimated from reference gene primer amplification. Generated by immunoSEQ multiplex PCR, the TCRdb table keeps only in-frame clones and is missing some. The DNA was the basis for D and trimming; V, J and clone size are from that table. The sample has under 200,000 clones; 80% to 95% are singletons. The CDR3 totals 16 residues. V gave up 3 bases and J gave up 2 bases, with 15 bases separating them. Germline V lookup: CDR1 SGHNT, CDR2 YYREEE (reference sequence). The sequencing sample was made of peripheral blood. The chain is built from TRBV5-4 and TRBJ1-3, with TRBD1 as a possible D gene (6 bases). This TCR was recovered from a man aged 45-65 years with acute or convalescent COVID-19. CDR3 nucleotide sequence: TGTGCCAGCAGCTCAGGCGGGGGGGCGCCTGGAAACACCATATATTTT. Amino acid sequence: CASSSGGGAPGNTIYF.